The T cell receptor (beta chain) under discussion was sequenced for a study of Ad26.COV2.S vaccination and SARS-CoV-2 variants (dated by TCRdb to the early 2020s). Regarding the research as a whole: Donors in the vaccine arm were drawn from COV1001, a multicentre, randomized, double-blind, placebo-controlled phase I-IIa trial testing Ad26.COV2.S in healthy adults. Ad26.COV2.S was given intramuscularly at 5x10^10 or 1x10^11 viral particles, as a single shot or as two shots 56 days apart. The specificity and breadth of SARS-CoV-2-reactive T cell receptors after Ad26.COV2.S vaccination were assessed by TCRbeta repertoire sequencing. The TCR-sequenced set comprised around 30 samples: approximately 19 Ad26.COV2.S vaccine recipients, 5 placebo recipients and 8 SARS-CoV-2 convalescent individuals. Trial participants were randomized into five groups of five: low-dose or high-dose Ad26.COV2.S given once or twice, or placebo on both occasions. Throughout the experiments and outcome assessment, investigators stayed blinded to trial group allocation. Study-wide conclusions, independent of this receptor: Comparing responses between vaccine doses or regimens was not something the study was powered to do. Vaccine and placebo recipients had similar non-spike TCR breadth, a finding consistent with the vaccine containing only spike. It was noted by the authors that total T cell responses may have been underestimated by the TCR breadth and depth analyses. Higher spike-specific TCR breadth was observed in Ad26.COV2.S recipients than in placebo recipients (P = 0.0014). Substantial breadth of spike-specific CD8+ and CD4+ T cell responses was reported after vaccination.

This clone showed up just once. Its antigen remains undetermined. Per-base quality was not reported, and no clone a single base away is much larger than it. The germline ends are 12 bases apart after V is trimmed by 1 base and J by 2 bases. The germline V gene (reference sequence) sets CDR1 to GTSNPN and CDR2 to SVGIG. Inclusive of the bounding cysteine and phenylalanine, the CDR3 is 15 residues long. The retained sequence is limited to the CDR3, 45 bases, with the frame set at the first base. The immunoSEQ Assay was used to sequence TCRbeta CDR3 regions. After extraction, genomic DNA underwent amplification by bias-controlled multiplex PCR, followed by high-throughput sequencing. The study's processing was this. To quantify the absolute abundance of each unique TCRbeta CDR3 region, sequences were collapsed and filtered. T cell fraction was estimated by normalization of TCRbeta template counts to usable DNA, with usable DNA being measured through amplification of reference genes present in all nucleated cells. Repertoire TCRs were annotated as SARS-CoV-2-specific when V gene, CDR3 amino acid sequence and J gene were exactly matched to a known reactive TCR set. The reference SARS-CoV-2 TCR set was derived from MIRA and filtered for enrichment in COVID-19-positive ImmuneCODE repertoires, a step that removed public or cross-reactive TCRs. Based on the MIRA antigens, annotated TCRs were further analysed at the level of specific ORF or position within ORF. Depth was the summed frequency of annotated unique rearrangements, while breadth was defined as annotated unique rearrangements over total unique productive rearrangements. Two-sided Wilcoxon rank-sum tests were applied when comparing TCR breadth between groups. Drawn from immuneACCESS, this table holds only the in-frame rearrangements with V and J called that TCRdb kept. Clones are partly lost; checked studies trace under half to an unresolved V gene and leave the rest unexplained. V and J calls and clone size follow that table, whereas D and trimming were derived from the DNA. The sample data list 290,000 or so clones, and 70% to 90% of these were observed just once. Around 3.5% of the sample lies in the top ten.

In light of the paper, this sample's treatment or condition label describes: some 19 received Ad26.COV2.S at low or high dose, single or two shots; about 5 received placebo; per-sample allocation not given. For vaccine and placebo recipients, repertoires were sequenced using samples collected on day 63 after the first injection. In Cohort 1b, roughly 26 adults aged 18-55 years were enrolled at a single site in Boston, USA, between 29 July and 7 August 2020. Ad26.COV2.S was a replication-incompetent adenovirus type 26 vector expressing a prefusion-stabilized SARS-CoV-2 spike protein from the original Wuhan strain.

The source was peripheral blood, collected in a trial of Ad26.COV2.S vaccine versus placebo. This sequence uses TRBV30 and TRBJ1-5; no D gene call is confident. The clonotype originates from a person between 18 and 65 years old who received the Ad26.COV2.S COVID-19 vaccine or a placebo. In nucleotide form, the sequence is TGTGCCTGGAGTGCAAATTGGGCCGGCAATCAGCCCCAGCATTTT. Translated, this gives CAWSANWAGNQPQHF. With all but the CDR3 taken from the reference TRBV30 and TRBJ1-5 genes, the full variable domain is: SQTIHQWPATLVQPVGSPLSLECTVEGTSNPNLYWYRQAAGRGLQLLFYSVGIGQISSEVPQNLSASRPQDRQFILSSKKLLLSDSGFYLCAWSANWAGNQPQHFGDGTRLSIL.